The clone carrying this T cell receptor (beta chain) was recorded once. Its specificity is not known. Germline V CDR1 and CDR2: SEHNR, FQNEAQ (reference sequence). The V and J ends lost 5 bases and 2 bases, in that order; junction bases with no gene match: 3. CDR3 size: 15 residues. Sequencing of DNA taken from cultured CD4+ T cells relied on the Oncomine TCR Beta short-read assay. Via MiXCR, TCRdb re-called the PCR reads, giving one row per CDR3 protein. The table includes roughly 6,400 distinct CDR3 sequences, 60% to 65% detected once. The record originates from a study of vaccination and CD4 T cells after COVID-19. Overall study context: Control wells got either CEFX epitopes, HIV-1 Nef peptides, or no peptide at all.

The treatment here: roughly 10-day PBMC culture with coronavirus spike peptide pools or control peptides (ViraFEST assay). PCR-confirmed positives ranged from March to December 2020, preceding US Alpha, Beta and Delta variants. Sequencing was carried out using CD4+ T cells from blood, cultured in vitro. The chain recombines TRBV7-9 with TRBJ2-5, with TRBD2 identical over 12 bases. This TCR came from a human donor who had recovered from COVID-19. CDR3 sequence (DNA): TGTGCCAGCAGCCCCGGACTAGCGGGGCAAGAGACCCAGTACTTC. Its translation: CASSPGLAGQETQYF.